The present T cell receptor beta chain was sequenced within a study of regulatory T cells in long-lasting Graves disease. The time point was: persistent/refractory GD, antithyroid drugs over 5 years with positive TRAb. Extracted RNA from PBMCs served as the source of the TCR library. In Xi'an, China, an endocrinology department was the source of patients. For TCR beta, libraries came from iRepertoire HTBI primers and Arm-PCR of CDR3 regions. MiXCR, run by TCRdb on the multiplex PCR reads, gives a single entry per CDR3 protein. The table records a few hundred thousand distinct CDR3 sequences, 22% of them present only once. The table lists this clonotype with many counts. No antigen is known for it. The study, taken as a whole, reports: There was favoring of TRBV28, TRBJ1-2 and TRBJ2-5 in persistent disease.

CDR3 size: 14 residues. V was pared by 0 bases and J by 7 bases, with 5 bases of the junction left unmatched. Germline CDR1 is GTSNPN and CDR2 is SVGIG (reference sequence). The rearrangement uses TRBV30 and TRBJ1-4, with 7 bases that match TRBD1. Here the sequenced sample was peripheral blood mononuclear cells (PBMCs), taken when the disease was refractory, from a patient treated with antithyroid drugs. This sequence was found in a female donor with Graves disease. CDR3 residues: CAWSVRGTAEKLFF. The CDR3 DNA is TGTGCCTGGAGTGTACGGGGGACAGCTGAAAAACTGTTTTTT.